A selection of T cell receptor beta chains follows, all from one sample in a study of identical twins. MiXCR, run by TCRdb on the 5' RACE reads, gives a single entry per CDR3 protein. Seen here are 250,000 or so distinct CDR3 sequences, roughly 7.5% observed once, and the top ten hold over 5%. These data were also filed under a second study, of yellow fever vaccine responses in identical twins.

Sequenced: CD8+ T cells sorted from blood. The receptors here all came from a woman aged 18-30 years in good health. Each CDR3 is given with its conserved first and last residue. A D gene is named only where the DNA matches it firmly. Clone size is given for some rows only: seen once, a few or many times, or a class if the clone is expanded.

clone_size: many; d_call: .; j_call: TRBJ2-3; v_call: TRBV15; cdr3_aa: CATSREAVYTDTQYF; cdr3_nt: TGTGCCACCAGCAGAGAAGCGGTGTACACAGATACGCAGTATTTT
clone_size: many; d_call: TRBD1; j_call: TRBJ2-1; v_call: TRBV7-9; cdr3_aa: CASSPPRGYNEQFF; cdr3_nt: TGTGCCAGCAGCCCCCCCAGGGGGTACAATGAGCAGTTCTTC
clone_size: .; d_call: .; j_call: TRBJ2-7; v_call: TRBV3-1; cdr3_aa: CASSQDVIGGLSYEQYF; cdr3_nt: TGTGCCAGCAGCCAAGATGTAATCGGGGGCCTCTCCTACGAGCAGTACTTC
clone_size: few; d_call: TRBD1; j_call: TRBJ2-1; v_call: TRBV9; cdr3_aa: CASSVGTGDGNEQFF; cdr3_nt: TGTGCCAGCAGCGTAGGGACAGGGGATGGGAATGAGCAGTTCTTC
clone_size: .; d_call: .; j_call: TRBJ2-6; v_call: TRBV27; cdr3_aa: CASSFVVSGANVLTF; cdr3_nt: TGTGCCAGCAGTTTTGTAGTTTCCGGGGCCAACGTCCTGACTTTC
clone_size: .; d_call: TRBD2; j_call: TRBJ2-1; v_call: TRBV12-3/TRBV12-4; cdr3_aa: CAICLEPAGGLGNEQFF; cdr3_nt: TGTGCCATCTGTTTGGAGCCGGCGGGAGGGTTAGGGAATGAGCAGTTCTTC
clone_size: few; d_call: TRBD2; j_call: TRBJ2-7; v_call: TRBV6-1; cdr3_aa: CASTPWGLAGVEEQYF; cdr3_nt: TGTGCCAGCACACCATGGGGACTAGCGGGAGTAGAAGAGCAGTACTTC
clone_size: .; d_call: .; j_call: TRBJ2-1; v_call: TRBV12-3/TRBV12-4; cdr3_aa: CASSLAPGSTYNEQFF; cdr3_nt: TGTGCCAGCAGTTTAGCCCCTGGTAGCACCTACAATGAGCAGTTCTTC
clone_size: many; d_call: TRBD1; j_call: TRBJ2-7; v_call: TRBV12-3/TRBV12-4; cdr3_aa: CASSSPGTGDYEQYF; cdr3_nt: TGTGCCAGCAGTTCCCCCGGGACAGGGGACTACGAGCAGTACTTC
clone_size: few; d_call: TRBD1; j_call: TRBJ1-1; v_call: TRBV4-2; cdr3_aa: CASSQGTGGGMNTEAFF; cdr3_nt: TGTGCCAGCAGCCAAGGAACAGGGGGCGGCATGAACACTGAAGCTTTCTTT
clone_size: few; d_call: .; j_call: TRBJ2-5; v_call: TRBV12-3/TRBV12-4; cdr3_aa: CASSSTGSGETQYF; cdr3_nt: TGTGCCAGCAGTTCAACGGGGAGTGGAGAGACCCAGTACTTC
clone_size: many; d_call: TRBD1; j_call: TRBJ1-4; v_call: TRBV11-1; cdr3_aa: CASSINPGQGMEGEKLFF; cdr3_nt: TGTGCCAGCAGCATCAATCCGGGACAGGGGATGGAGGGTGAAAAACTGTTTTTT
clone_size: few; d_call: TRBD2; j_call: TRBJ2-3; v_call: TRBV7-8; cdr3_aa: CASSLPSSGTNIRGDTQYF; cdr3_nt: TGTGCCAGCAGCTTACCCTCTAGCGGGACAAATATAAGGGGAGATACGCAGTATTTT
clone_size: .; d_call: .; j_call: TRBJ2-2; v_call: TRBV12-3/TRBV12-4; cdr3_aa: CASSLMAQPTGELFF; cdr3_nt: TGTGCCAGCAGTTTAATGGCACAACCCACCGGGGAGCTGTTTTTT
clone_size: .; d_call: TRBD1; j_call: TRBJ2-2; v_call: TRBV11-2; cdr3_aa: CASSPRQGAGTGELFF; cdr3_nt: TGTGCCAGCAGCCCCAGACAGGGGGCTGGAACCGGGGAGCTGTTTTTT
clone_size: few; d_call: .; j_call: TRBJ2-1; v_call: TRBV7-8; cdr3_aa: CASSLASTYNEQFF; cdr3_nt: TGTGCCAGCAGCTTAGCGTCAACCTACAATGAGCAGTTCTTC
clone_size: .; d_call: TRBD1; j_call: TRBJ2-3; v_call: TRBV3-1; cdr3_aa: CASSQGTGPTRDTQCF; cdr3_nt: TGTGCCAGCAGCCAAGGGACAGGCCCAACCCGGGATACGCAGTGTTTT
clone_size: many; d_call: TRBD1; j_call: TRBJ1-1; v_call: TRBV9; cdr3_aa: CASSERTGATEAFF; cdr3_nt: TGTGCCAGCAGCGAGAGAACAGGGGCCACTGAAGCTTTCTTT
clone_size: many; d_call: .; j_call: TRBJ2-3; v_call: TRBV12-3/TRBV12-4; cdr3_aa: CASSLRAGEGRTDTQYF; cdr3_nt: TGTGCCAGCAGTTTAAGGGCAGGCGAGGGTCGCACAGATACGCAGTATTTT
clone_size: .; d_call: .; j_call: TRBJ1-5; v_call: TRBV28; cdr3_aa: CASSGTEISNQPQHF; cdr3_nt: TGTGCCAGCAGTGGGACGGAAATTAGCAATCAGCCCCAGCATTTT
clone_size: many; d_call: .; j_call: TRBJ2-1; v_call: TRBV7-9; cdr3_aa: CASSWTAENEQFF; cdr3_nt: TGTGCCAGCAGCTGGACAGCCGAAAATGAGCAGTTCTTC
clone_size: many; d_call: .; j_call: TRBJ1-1; v_call: TRBV15; cdr3_aa: CATSRVPGDGTEAFF; cdr3_nt: TGTGCCACCAGCAGAGTACCAGGGGATGGCACTGAAGCTTTCTTT
clone_size: few; d_call: .; j_call: TRBJ2-7; v_call: TRBV3-1; cdr3_aa: CASSQRGEKQYF; cdr3_nt: TGTGCCAGCAGCCAAAGGGGGGAAAAGCAGTACTTC
clone_size: .; d_call: TRBD1; j_call: TRBJ2-3; v_call: TRBV27; cdr3_aa: CASTHGQGALDTQYF; cdr3_nt: TGTGCCAGCACCCACGGACAGGGGGCGTTGGATACGCAGTATTTT
clone_size: many; d_call: .; j_call: TRBJ2-1; v_call: TRBV6-4; cdr3_aa: CASSDGGHYNEQFF; cdr3_nt: TGTGCCAGCAGTGACGGGGGGCACTACAATGAGCAGTTCTTC
clone_size: many; d_call: .; j_call: TRBJ2-7; v_call: TRBV24-1; cdr3_aa: CATSSSYEQYF; cdr3_nt: TGTGCCACCAGTTCCTCCTACGAGCAGTACTTC
clone_size: .; d_call: .; j_call: TRBJ2-3; v_call: TRBV7-9; cdr3_aa: CASSPSSLGNRALEYF; cdr3_nt: TGTGCCAGCAGCCCCAGCAGCTTGGGAAACCGGGCCCTCGAGTATTTT
clone_size: many; d_call: .; j_call: TRBJ2-2; v_call: TRBV6-1; cdr3_aa: CATPRGGTNTGELFF; cdr3_nt: TGTGCCACTCCCCGTGGAGGAACGAACACCGGGGAGCTGTTTTTT
clone_size: many; d_call: .; j_call: TRBJ2-1; v_call: TRBV11-1; cdr3_aa: CASSTTDLEQFF; cdr3_nt: TGTGCCAGCAGCACTACTGATCTTGAGCAGTTCTTC
clone_size: .; d_call: TRBD2; j_call: TRBJ2-5; v_call: TRBV11-3; cdr3_aa: CASSFPGRERETQYF; cdr3_nt: TGTGCCAGCAGCTTCCCTGGGAGGGAGCGAGAGACCCAGTACTTC
clone_size: many; d_call: .; j_call: TRBJ1-6; v_call: TRBV4-1; cdr3_aa: CASSQDRWAYYNSPLHF; cdr3_nt: TGCGCCAGCAGCCAAGATCGGTGGGCCTATTATAATTCACCCCTCCACTTT
clone_size: many; d_call: .; j_call: TRBJ2-1; v_call: TRBV20-1; cdr3_aa: CSVRLLPIYNEQFF; cdr3_nt: TGCAGTGTCCGACTGCTCCCCATATACAATGAGCAGTTCTTC
clone_size: .; d_call: .; j_call: TRBJ2-7; v_call: TRBV15; cdr3_aa: CATSRGTATVYEQYF; cdr3_nt: TGTGCCACCAGCAGAGGGACCGCGACAGTCTACGAGCAGTACTTC
clone_size: few; d_call: .; j_call: TRBJ1-5; v_call: TRBV24-1; cdr3_aa: CATSDLGGQPQHF; cdr3_nt: TGTGCCACCAGTGATCTAGGGGGTCAGCCCCAGCATTTT
clone_size: few; d_call: TRBD2; j_call: TRBJ2-3; v_call: TRBV7-9; cdr3_aa: CASSLEGLAGGRDTQYF; cdr3_nt: TGTGCCAGCAGCTTGGAGGGACTAGCGGGGGGGCGAGATACGCAGTATTTT
clone_size: many; d_call: .; j_call: TRBJ2-3; v_call: TRBV12-3/TRBV12-4; cdr3_aa: CASSLLRWTDTQYF; cdr3_nt: TGTGCCAGCAGTTTACTACGCTGGACAGATACGCAGTATTTT
clone_size: many; d_call: TRBD1; j_call: TRBJ1-1; v_call: TRBV7-9; cdr3_aa: CASIRTGENTEAFF; cdr3_nt: TGTGCCAGCATTCGGACAGGGGAGAACACTGAAGCTTTCTTT
clone_size: few; d_call: .; j_call: TRBJ2-5; v_call: TRBV6-5; cdr3_aa: CASSYSQGRRTETQYF; cdr3_nt: TGTGCCAGCAGTTACTCGCAGGGGAGGCGGACGGAGACCCAGTACTTC
clone_size: few; d_call: TRBD2; j_call: TRBJ2-7; v_call: TRBV2; cdr3_aa: CASSGTSGGYEQYF; cdr3_nt: TGTGCCAGCAGCGGGACTAGCGGAGGCTACGAGCAGTACTTC
clone_size: .; d_call: TRBD2; j_call: TRBJ2-5; v_call: TRBV4-2; cdr3_aa: CASSQEVWLAEETQYF; cdr3_nt: TGTGCCAGCAGCCAAGAAGTATGGCTAGCGGAAGAGACCCAGTACTTC
clone_size: .; d_call: .; j_call: TRBJ2-2; v_call: TRBV20-1; cdr3_aa: CSADGGLNTGELFF; cdr3_nt: TGCAGTGCTGACGGGGGACTTAACACCGGGGAGCTGTTTTTT
clone_size: many; d_call: .; j_call: TRBJ2-1; v_call: TRBV7-6; cdr3_aa: CASSSSGYNEQFF; cdr3_nt: TGTGCCAGCAGCTCCAGCGGGTACAATGAGCAGTTCTTC
clone_size: few; d_call: .; j_call: TRBJ1-5; v_call: TRBV5-1; cdr3_aa: CASSGSTALPPIMGNQPQHF; cdr3_nt: TGCGCCAGCAGCGGGTCGACAGCGCTTCCCCCTATAATGGGCAATCAGCCCCAGCATTTT
clone_size: .; d_call: TRBD2; j_call: TRBJ2-3; v_call: TRBV13; cdr3_aa: CASSARTSGSSDTQYF; cdr3_nt: TGTGCCAGCAGCGCCCGGACTAGCGGGAGTTCAGATACGCAGTATTTT
clone_size: few; d_call: TRBD2; j_call: TRBJ2-2; v_call: TRBV15; cdr3_aa: CATSIGLAERTGELFF; cdr3_nt: TGTGCCACCAGCATTGGACTAGCGGAGAGGACCGGGGAGCTGTTTTTT
clone_size: many; d_call: TRBD2; j_call: TRBJ2-3; v_call: TRBV3-1; cdr3_aa: CASSQTPGLAVTDTQYF; cdr3_nt: TGTGCCAGCAGCCAAACCCCGGGACTAGCGGTCACAGATACGCAGTATTTT
clone_size: many; d_call: TRBD2; j_call: TRBJ2-7; v_call: TRBV20-1; cdr3_aa: CSASETSGGFYEQYF; cdr3_nt: TGCAGTGCTAGCGAAACTAGCGGGGGTTTTTACGAGCAGTACTTC
clone_size: .; d_call: .; j_call: TRBJ2-1; v_call: TRBV2; cdr3_aa: CAKEGAQSDEQFF; cdr3_nt: TGTGCCAAGGAGGGGGCGCAAAGTGATGAGCAGTTCTTC
clone_size: .; d_call: .; j_call: TRBJ2-5; v_call: TRBV7-9; cdr3_aa: CASSPEVGLEETQYF; cdr3_nt: TGTGCCAGCAGCCCAGAGGTGGGGCTGGAGGAGACCCAGTACTTC
clone_size: .; d_call: TRBD2; j_call: TRBJ2-7; v_call: TRBV20-1; cdr3_aa: CSARAPRSLADNSYEQYF; cdr3_nt: TGCAGTGCTAGAGCTCCCCGTTCTCTAGCGGACAATTCCTACGAGCAGTACTTC
clone_size: .; d_call: .; j_call: TRBJ2-5; v_call: TRBV5-6; cdr3_aa: CASLKAGGGQETQYF; cdr3_nt: TGTGCCAGTTTAAAGGCAGGAGGCGGCCAAGAGACCCAGTACTTC
clone_size: .; d_call: .; j_call: TRBJ2-3; v_call: TRBV20-1; cdr3_aa: CSVAGVVADTQYF; cdr3_nt: TGCAGTGTGGCAGGGGTGGTGGCAGATACGCAGTATTTT
clone_size: .; d_call: .; j_call: TRBJ2-1; v_call: TRBV7-2; cdr3_aa: CASSFGVEQFF; cdr3_nt: TGTGCCAGCAGCTTTGGGGTTGAGCAGTTCTTC
clone_size: many; d_call: .; j_call: TRBJ2-1; v_call: TRBV4-1; cdr3_aa: CASSPGTGDNEQFF; cdr3_nt: TGCGCCAGCAGCCCCGGAACGGGAGACAATGAGCAGTTCTTC
clone_size: many; d_call: .; j_call: TRBJ2-5; v_call: TRBV28; cdr3_aa: CASSPSVETQYF; cdr3_nt: TGTGCCAGCAGTCCCTCTGTGGAGACCCAGTACTTC